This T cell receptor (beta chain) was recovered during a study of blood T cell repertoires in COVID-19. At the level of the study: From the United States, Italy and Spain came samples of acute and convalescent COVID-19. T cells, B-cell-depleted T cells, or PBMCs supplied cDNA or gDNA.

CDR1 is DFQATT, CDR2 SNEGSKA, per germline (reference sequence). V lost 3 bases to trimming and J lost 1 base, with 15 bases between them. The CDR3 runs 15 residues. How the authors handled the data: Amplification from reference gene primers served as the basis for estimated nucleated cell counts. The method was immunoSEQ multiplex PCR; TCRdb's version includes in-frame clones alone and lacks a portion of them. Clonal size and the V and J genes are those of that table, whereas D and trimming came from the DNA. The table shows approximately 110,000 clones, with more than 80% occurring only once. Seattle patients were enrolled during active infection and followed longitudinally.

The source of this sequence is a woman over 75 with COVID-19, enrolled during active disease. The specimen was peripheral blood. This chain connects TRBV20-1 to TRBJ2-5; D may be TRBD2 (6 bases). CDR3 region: CSASVSGLFQETQYF. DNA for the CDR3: TGCAGTGCTAGTGTGAGCGGGCTATTCCAAGAGACCCAGTACTTC.